This TCR beta chain was sequenced for a study of cytomegalovirus exposure and HLA in healthy donors. This clone was picked up a small number of times. Its antigen is unidentified. The CDR3 has 15 residues. The germline gives CDR1 LNHDA, CDR2 SQIVND (reference sequence). V was clipped by 2 bases and J by 4 bases; unmatched bases: 7. Clones were sequenced by immunoSEQ multiplex PCR, and TCRdb holds only the in-frame ones, with some missing. The sample records about 130,000 clones, roughly 86% being singletons. Study-wide results and caveats: In vitro experiments confirmed that a few CMV-associated chains were specific for CMV antigens.

The rearrangement uses TRBV19 and TRBJ2-7; 8 bases agree with TRBD1. The source of this sequence is a man under 40 in good health and CMV-seronegative. The sequencing input was PBMCs. The CDR3 loop is CASSINARGQYEQYF. DNA for the CDR3: TGTGCCAGTAGTATAAACGCCAGGGGGCAATACGAGCAGTACTTC.